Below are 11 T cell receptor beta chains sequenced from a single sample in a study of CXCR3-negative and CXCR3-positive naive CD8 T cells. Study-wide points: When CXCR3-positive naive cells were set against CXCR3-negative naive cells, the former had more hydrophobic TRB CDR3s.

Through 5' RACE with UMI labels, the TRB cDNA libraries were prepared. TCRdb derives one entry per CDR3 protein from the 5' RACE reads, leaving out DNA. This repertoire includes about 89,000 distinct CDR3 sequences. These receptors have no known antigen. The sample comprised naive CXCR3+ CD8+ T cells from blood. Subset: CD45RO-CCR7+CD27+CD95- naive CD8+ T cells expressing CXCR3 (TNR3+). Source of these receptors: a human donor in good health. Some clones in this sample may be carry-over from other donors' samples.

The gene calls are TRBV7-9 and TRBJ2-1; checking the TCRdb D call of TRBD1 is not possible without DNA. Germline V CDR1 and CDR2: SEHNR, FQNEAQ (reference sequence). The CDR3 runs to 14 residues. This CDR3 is CASSWLTGGNEQFF.

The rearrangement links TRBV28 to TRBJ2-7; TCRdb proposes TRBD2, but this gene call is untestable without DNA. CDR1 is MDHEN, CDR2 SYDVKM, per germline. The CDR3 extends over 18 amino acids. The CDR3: CASTPLKREGLRPYEQYF.

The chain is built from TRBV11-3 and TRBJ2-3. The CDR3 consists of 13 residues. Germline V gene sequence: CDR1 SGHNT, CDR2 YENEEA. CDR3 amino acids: CASSYDPTDTQYF.

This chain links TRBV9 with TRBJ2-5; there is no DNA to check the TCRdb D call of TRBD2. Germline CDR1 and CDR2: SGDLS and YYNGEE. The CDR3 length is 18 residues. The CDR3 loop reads CASNQGRTSGGIQETQYF.

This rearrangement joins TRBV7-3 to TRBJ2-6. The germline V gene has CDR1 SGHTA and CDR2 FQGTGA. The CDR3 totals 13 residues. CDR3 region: CASSSAGANVLTF.

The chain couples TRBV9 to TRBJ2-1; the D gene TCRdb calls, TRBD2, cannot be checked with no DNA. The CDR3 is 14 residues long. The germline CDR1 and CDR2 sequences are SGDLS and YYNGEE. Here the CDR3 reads CASSASDEGNEQFF.

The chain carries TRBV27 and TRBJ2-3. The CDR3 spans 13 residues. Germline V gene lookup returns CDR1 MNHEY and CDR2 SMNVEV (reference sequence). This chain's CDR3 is CASSFSGTDTQYF.

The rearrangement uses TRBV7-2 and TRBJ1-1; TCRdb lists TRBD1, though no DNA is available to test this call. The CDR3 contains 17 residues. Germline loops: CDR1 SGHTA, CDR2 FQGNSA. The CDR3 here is CASSETRGLGSNTEAFF.

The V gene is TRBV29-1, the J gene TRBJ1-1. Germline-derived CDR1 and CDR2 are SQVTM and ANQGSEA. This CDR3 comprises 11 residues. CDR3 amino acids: CSVSDEAEAFF. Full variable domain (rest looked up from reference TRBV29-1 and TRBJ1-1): SAVISQKPSRDICQRGTSLTIQCQVDSQVTMMFWYRQQPGQSLTLIATANQGSEATYESGFVIDKFPISRPNLTFSTLTVSNMSPEDSSIYLCSVSDEAEAFFGQGTRLTVV.

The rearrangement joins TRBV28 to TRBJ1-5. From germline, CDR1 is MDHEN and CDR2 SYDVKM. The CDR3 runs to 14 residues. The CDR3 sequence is CASSLWGSNQPQHF.

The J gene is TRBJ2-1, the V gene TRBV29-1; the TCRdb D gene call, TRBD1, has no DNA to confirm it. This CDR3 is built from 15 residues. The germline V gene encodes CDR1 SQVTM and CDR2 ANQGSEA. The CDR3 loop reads CSVEDPGSNWDEQFF.